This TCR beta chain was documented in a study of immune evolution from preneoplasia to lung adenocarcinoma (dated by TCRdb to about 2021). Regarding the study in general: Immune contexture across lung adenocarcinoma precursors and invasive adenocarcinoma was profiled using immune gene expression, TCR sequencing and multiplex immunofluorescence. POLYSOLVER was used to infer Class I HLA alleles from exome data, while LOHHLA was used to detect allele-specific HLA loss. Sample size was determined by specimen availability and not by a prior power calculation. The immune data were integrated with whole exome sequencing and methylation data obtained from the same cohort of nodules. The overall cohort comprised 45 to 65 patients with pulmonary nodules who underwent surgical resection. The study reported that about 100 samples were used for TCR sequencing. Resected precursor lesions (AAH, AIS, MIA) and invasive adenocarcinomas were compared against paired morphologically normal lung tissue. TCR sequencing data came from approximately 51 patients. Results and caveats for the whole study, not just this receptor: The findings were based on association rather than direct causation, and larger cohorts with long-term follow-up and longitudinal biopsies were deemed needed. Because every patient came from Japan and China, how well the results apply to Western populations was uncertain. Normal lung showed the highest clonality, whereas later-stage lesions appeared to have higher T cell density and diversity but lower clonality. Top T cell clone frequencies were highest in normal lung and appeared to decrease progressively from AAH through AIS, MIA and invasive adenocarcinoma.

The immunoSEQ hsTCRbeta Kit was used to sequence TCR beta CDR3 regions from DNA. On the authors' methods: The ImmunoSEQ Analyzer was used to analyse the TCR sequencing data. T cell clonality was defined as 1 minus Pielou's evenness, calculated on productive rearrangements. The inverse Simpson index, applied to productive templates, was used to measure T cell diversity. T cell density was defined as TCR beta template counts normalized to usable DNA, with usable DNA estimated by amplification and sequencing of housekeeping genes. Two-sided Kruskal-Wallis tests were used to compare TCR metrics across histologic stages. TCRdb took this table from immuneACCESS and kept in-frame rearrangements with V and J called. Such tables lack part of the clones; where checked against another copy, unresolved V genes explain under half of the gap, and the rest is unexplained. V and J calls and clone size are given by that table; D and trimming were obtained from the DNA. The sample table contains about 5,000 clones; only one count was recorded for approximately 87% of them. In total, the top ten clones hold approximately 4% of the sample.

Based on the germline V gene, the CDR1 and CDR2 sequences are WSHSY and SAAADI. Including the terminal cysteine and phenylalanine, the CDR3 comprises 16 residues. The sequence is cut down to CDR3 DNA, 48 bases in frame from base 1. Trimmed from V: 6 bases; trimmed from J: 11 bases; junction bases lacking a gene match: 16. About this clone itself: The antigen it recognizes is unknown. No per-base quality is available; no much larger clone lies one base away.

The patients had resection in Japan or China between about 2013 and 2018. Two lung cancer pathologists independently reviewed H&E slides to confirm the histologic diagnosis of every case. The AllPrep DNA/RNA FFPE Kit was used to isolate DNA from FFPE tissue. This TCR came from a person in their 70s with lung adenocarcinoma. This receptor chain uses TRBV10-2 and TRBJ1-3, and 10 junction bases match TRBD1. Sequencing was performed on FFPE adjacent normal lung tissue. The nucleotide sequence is TGCGCCAGCAGCCGAGGTGGGACAGGGGTCGGCGAAGCCATATATTTT. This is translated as CASSRGGTGVGEAIYF.